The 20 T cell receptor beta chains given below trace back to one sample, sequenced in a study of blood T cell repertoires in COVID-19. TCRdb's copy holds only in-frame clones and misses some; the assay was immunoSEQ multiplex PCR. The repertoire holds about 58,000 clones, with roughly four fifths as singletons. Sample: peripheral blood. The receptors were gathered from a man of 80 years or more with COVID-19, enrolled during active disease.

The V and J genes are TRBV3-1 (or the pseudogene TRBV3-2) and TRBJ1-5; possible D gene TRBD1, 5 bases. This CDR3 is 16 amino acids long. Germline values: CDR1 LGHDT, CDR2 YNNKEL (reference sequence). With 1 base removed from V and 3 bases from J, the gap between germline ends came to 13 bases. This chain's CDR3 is CASSQGVGPANQPQHF. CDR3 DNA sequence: TGTGCCAGCAGCCAAGGGGTGGGGCCTGCCAATCAGCCCCAGCATTTT.

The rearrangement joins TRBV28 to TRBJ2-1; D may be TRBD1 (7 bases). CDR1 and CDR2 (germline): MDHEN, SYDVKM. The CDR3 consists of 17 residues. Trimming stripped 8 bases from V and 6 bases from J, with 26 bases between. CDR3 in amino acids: CASPPVGGGAKTNEQFF. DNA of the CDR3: TGTGCCAGCCCTCCTGTAGGAGGGGGCGCGAAGACCAATGAGCAGTTCTTC.

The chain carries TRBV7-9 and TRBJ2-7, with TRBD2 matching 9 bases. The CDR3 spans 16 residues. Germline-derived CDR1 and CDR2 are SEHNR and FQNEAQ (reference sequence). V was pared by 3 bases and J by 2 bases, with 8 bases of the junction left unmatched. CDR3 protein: CASSFARGGGAYEQYF. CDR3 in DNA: TGTGCCAGCAGCTTCGCGAGGGGCGGGGGGGCCTACGAGCAGTACTTC.

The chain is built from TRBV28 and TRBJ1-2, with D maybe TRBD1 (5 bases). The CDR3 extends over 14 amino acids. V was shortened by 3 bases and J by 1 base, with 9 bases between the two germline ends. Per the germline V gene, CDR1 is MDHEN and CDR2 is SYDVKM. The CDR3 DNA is TGTGCCAGCAGTTTGTGGGGCGTTAACTATGGCTACACCTTC. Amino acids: CASSLWGVNYGYTF.

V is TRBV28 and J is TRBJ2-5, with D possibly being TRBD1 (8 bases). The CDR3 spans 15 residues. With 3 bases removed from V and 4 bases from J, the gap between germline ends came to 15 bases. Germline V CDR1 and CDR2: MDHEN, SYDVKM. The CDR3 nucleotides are TGTGCCAGCAGTTTGTACAGGGGGGGCTTAGAGACCCAGTACTTC. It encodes CASSLYRGGLETQYF.

The CDR3 loop is CASSIGDRVSNEQFF. CDR3 nucleotides: TGTGCCAGTAGTATAGGGGACAGGGTGTCCAATGAGCAGTTCTTC. The chain joins TRBV19 to TRBJ2-1, with 9 bases matching TRBD1. From germline, CDR1 is LNHDA and CDR2 SQIVND (reference sequence). The CDR3 loop spans 15 amino acids. The V and J ends lost 1 base and 6 bases, in that order; junction bases with no gene match: 4.

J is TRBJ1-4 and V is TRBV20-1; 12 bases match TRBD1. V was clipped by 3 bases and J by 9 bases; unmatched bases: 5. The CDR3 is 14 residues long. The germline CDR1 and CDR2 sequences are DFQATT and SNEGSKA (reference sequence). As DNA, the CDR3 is TGCAGTGCTAGTGAGGGACAGGGGGCTCAAAAACTGTTTTTT. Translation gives CSASEGQGAQKLFF.

The CDR3 protein is CASTQTAGVYGYTF. The CDR3, as DNA: TGTGCCAGCACCCAAACGGCGGGGGTTTATGGCTACACCTTC. The chain carries TRBV7-2 and TRBJ1-2; the D gene is possibly TRBD1 (5 bases). This CDR3 spans 14 amino acids. Trimming took off 7 bases at V and 5 bases at J, with 17 bases between the two ends. CDR1 and CDR2 (germline): SGHTA, FQGNSA.

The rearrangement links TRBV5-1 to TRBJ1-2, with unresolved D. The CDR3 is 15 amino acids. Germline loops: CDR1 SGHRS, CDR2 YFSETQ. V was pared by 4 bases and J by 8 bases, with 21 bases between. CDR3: CASSGEGRGSGGYTF. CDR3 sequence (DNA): TGCGCCAGCAGCGGGGAGGGTCGGGGATCAGGCGGCTACACCTTC.

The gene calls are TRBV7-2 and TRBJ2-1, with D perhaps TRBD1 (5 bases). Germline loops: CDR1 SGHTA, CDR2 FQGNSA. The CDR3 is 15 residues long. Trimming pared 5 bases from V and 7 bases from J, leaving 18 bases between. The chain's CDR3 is CASSGASDYLNEQFF. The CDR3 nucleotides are TGTGCCAGCAGCGGGGCTAGTGATTATTTAAATGAGCAGTTCTTC.

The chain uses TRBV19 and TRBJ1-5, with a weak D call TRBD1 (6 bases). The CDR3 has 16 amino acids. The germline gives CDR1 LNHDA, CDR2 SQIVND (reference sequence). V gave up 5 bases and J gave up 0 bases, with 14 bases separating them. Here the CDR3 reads CASSLLQGTSNQPQHF. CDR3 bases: TGTGCCAGTAGTCTATTACAGGGTACTAGCAATCAGCCCCAGCATTTT.

The CDR3 nucleotides are TGTGCCAGCAGCCCCCGACTAGGAGGCGATGAGCAGTTCTTC. As protein: CASSPRLGGDEQFF. The chain uses TRBV6-2 or TRBV6-3 and TRBJ2-1, with D possibly being TRBD2 (6 bases). CDR1 is MNHEY and CDR2 is SVGEGT in the germline V gene. The CDR3 covers 14 residues. V lost 6 bases and J 8 bases, leaving 17 bases between the germline ends.

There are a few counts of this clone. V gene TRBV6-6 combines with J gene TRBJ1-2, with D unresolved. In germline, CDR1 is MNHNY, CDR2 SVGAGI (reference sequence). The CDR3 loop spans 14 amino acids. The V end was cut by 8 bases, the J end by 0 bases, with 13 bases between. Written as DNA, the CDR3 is TGTGCCAGCGAGGGTAGAGAGGCTAACTATGGCTACACCTTC. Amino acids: CASEGREANYGYTF.

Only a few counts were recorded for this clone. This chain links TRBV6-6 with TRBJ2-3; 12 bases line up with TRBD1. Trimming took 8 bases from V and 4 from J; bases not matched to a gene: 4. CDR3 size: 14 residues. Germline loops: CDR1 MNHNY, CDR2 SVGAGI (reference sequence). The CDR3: CASEGQGAPDTQYF. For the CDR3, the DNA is TGTGCCAGCGAGGGACAGGGGGCCCCAGATACGCAGTATTTT.

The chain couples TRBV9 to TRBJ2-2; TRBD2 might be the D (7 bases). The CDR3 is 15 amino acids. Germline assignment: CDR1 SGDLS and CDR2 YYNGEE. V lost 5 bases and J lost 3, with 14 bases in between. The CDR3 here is CASSAGGRDTGELFF. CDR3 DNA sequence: TGTGCCAGCAGTGCCGGGGGGCGGGACACCGGGGAGCTGTTTTTT. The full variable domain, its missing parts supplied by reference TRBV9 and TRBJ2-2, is DSGVTQTPKHLITATGQRVTLRCSPRSGDLSVYWYQQSLDQGLQFLIQYYNGEERAKGNILERFSAQQFPDLHSELNLSSLELGDSALYFCASSAGGRDTGELFFGEGSRLTVL.

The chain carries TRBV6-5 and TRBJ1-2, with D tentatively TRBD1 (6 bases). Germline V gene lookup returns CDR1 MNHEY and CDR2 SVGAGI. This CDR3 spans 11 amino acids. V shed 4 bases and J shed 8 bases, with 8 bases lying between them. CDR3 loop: CASSFGGGYTF. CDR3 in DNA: TGTGCCAGCAGTTTTGGGGGCGGCTACACCTTC.

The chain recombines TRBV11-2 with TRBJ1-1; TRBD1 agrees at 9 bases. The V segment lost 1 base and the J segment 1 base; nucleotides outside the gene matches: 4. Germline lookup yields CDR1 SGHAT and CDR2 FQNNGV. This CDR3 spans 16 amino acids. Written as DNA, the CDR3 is TGTGCCAGCAGCTTAGGGACAGGGGTCGGGAACACTGAAGCTTTCTTT. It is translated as CASSLGTGVGNTEAFF.

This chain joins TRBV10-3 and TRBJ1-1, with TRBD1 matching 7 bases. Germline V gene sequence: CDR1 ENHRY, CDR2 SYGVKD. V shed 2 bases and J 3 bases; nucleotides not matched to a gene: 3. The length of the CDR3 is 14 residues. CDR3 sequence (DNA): TGTGCCATCAGTGAGCCCACAGGGGACACTGAAGCTTTCTTT. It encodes CAISEPTGDTEAFF.

The CDR3, as DNA: TGCAGTGCTAGTAGGGGTCCTGAGCAGTTCTTC. This translates into CSASRGPEQFF. The chain couples TRBV20-1 to TRBJ2-1; D perhaps matches TRBD1 (5 bases). The V gene's germline CDR1 is DFQATT and CDR2 SNEGSKA (reference sequence). With 3 bases removed from V and 9 bases from J, the gap between germline ends came to 9 bases. The CDR3 is 11 amino acids.

The CDR3 DNA follows: TGCGCCAGCAGCCAAGCTCTTCTATCCGTCGGGCAGTTCTTC. Residues: CASSQALLSVGQFF. This chain links TRBV4-3 with TRBJ2-1; D not certain. V was clipped by 1 base and J by 12 bases, with 16 bases between them. From germline, CDR1 is LGHNA and CDR2 YSLEER. This CDR3 is built from 14 residues.